Each of the 19 T cell receptor beta chains below was sequenced from the same sample in a study of blood T cell repertoires in COVID-19. Assay used: immunoSEQ multiplex PCR; TCRdb lists only in-frame clones, some missing. The sample holds under 250,000 clones, almost 85% seen once. The sequenced sample consisted of peripheral blood. These receptors were collected from a man aged 50-60 years with acute or convalescent COVID-19.

V gene TRBV11-2 combines with J gene TRBJ2-2; 7 bases line up with TRBD2. Trimming removed 0 bases from V and 0 bases from J; junction bases left unmatched: 7. The CDR3 runs 18 residues. CDR1 and CDR2 from the germline V gene are SGHAT and FQNNGV. The CDR3 bases are TGTGCCAGCAGCTTAGAGTTCTGGGGGGGAGCGAACACCGGGGAGCTGTTTTTT. Encoded protein: CASSLEFWGGANTGELFF.

The chain joins TRBV5-1 to TRBJ2-2; 8 bases are a match to TRBD2. CDR3 length equals 18 residues. Germline lookup yields CDR1 SGHRS and CDR2 YFSETQ. With V trimmed by 0 bases and J by 1 base, 8 bases remained unmatched. The CDR3 sequence: CASSLAATSGLNTGELFF. The CDR3 DNA follows: TGCGCCAGCAGCTTGGCCGCAACTAGCGGTTTGAACACCGGGGAGCTGTTTTTT. Combining the CDR3 with reference TRBV5-1 and TRBJ2-2 gives the whole variable domain KAGVTQTPRYLIKTRGQQVTLSCSPISGHRSVSWYQQTPGQGLQFLFEYFSETQRNKGNFPGRFSGRQFSNSRSEMNVSTLELGDSALYLCASSLAATSGLNTGELFFGEGSRLTVL.

This clone is judged medium-sized. This chain uses TRBV14 with TRBJ2-3, with 8 bases lining up with TRBD1. With V trimmed by 0 bases and J by 7 bases, 9 bases remained unmatched. This CDR3 is 16 amino acids long. CDR1 and CDR2 (germline): SGHDN, FVKESK. The CDR3 DNA sequence: TGTGCCAGCAGCCAAGATCTTGGACAGGGATGGAATACGCAGTATTTT. This sequence encodes CASSQDLGQGWNTQYF.

This rearrangement joins TRBV2 to TRBJ2-1; 11 bases are a match to TRBD2. The CDR3 covers 15 residues. The J segment lost 5 bases and the V segment lost 5 bases, leaving 5 bases of the junction unmatched. The germline V gene has CDR1 SNHLY and CDR2 FYNNEI. The CDR3 region is CASSYLAGGNNEQFF. CDR3 coding DNA: TGTGCCAGCAGTTATCTAGCGGGGGGTAACAATGAGCAGTTCTTC.

This rearrangement joins TRBV2 to TRBJ2-1, with 7 positions matching TRBD1. Germline assignment: CDR1 SNHLY and CDR2 FYNNEI. The CDR3 length is 18 residues. V was pared by 6 bases and J by 5 bases, with 19 bases of the junction left unmatched. CDR3 DNA: TGTGCCAGCAGCGCCCGTACTACTCAGGGGGTTCGGAACAATGAGCAGTTCTTC. It translates to CASSARTTQGVRNNEQFF.

V gene TRBV13 combines with J gene TRBJ1-1; 9 positions agree with TRBD1. The germline CDR1 and CDR2 sequences are PRHDT and FYEKMQ (reference sequence). The CDR3 spans 13 residues. V was pared by 7 bases and J by 4 bases, with 4 bases of the junction left unmatched. CDR3 loop: CASTLTGGTEAFF. The CDR3, as DNA: TGTGCCAGCACCCTGACAGGGGGCACTGAAGCTTTCTTT.

V gene TRBV30 combines with J gene TRBJ2-7, with 11 bases lining up with TRBD2. This CDR3 is built from 15 residues. CDR1 GTSNPN and CDR2 SVGIG come from the germline V gene (reference sequence). V was clipped by 4 bases and J by 6 bases; unmatched bases: 11. As DNA, the CDR3 is TGTGCCTGGACCATTAATAGCGGGAGGGTCGGCGAGCAGTACTTC. It is translated as CAWTINSGRVGEQYF.

The CDR3 DNA sequence: TGTGCCAGCAGTTCATGTCAGGGGGAAGTCACCCAGCCCCAGCATTTT. Translated, it gives CASSSCQGEVTQPQHF. J is TRBJ1-5 and V is TRBV7-3, with 7 bases lining up with TRBD1. Per the germline V gene, CDR1 is SGHTA and CDR2 is FQGTGA. The CDR3 has 16 residues. Trimming removed 6 bases from V and 7 bases from J; junction bases left unmatched: 15.

The rearrangement joins TRBV5-1 to TRBJ2-7, with 10 bases fitting TRBD1. Germline loops: CDR1 SGHRS, CDR2 YFSETQ. Trimming took 4 bases from V and 2 from J; bases not matched to a gene: 6. The CDR3 consists of 15 residues. The CDR3 DNA is TGCGCCAGCAGCCCGGGGACAGGGGACACCTACGAGCAGTACTTC. Translation: CASSPGTGDTYEQYF.

This sequence joins TRBV30 and TRBJ2-5; TRBD1 matches at 7 bases. This CDR3 spans 13 amino acids. Per germline, CDR1 GTSNPN and CDR2 SVGIG (reference sequence). Trimming at V came to 2 bases and at J to 5 bases, leaving 5 bases not matched to a gene. For the CDR3, the DNA is TGTGCCTGGAGTAGACAGGGTGTCGAGACCCAGTACTTC. Translating gives CAWSRQGVETQYF.

The chain carries TRBV13 and TRBJ2-2, with D perhaps TRBD1 (6 bases). Trimming shortened V by 4 bases and J by 2 bases, and 14 bases separated the two germline ends. The CDR3 is made up of 16 amino acids. Germline lookup yields CDR1 PRHDT and CDR2 FYEKMQ (reference sequence). DNA for the CDR3: TGTGCCAGCAGCTCGCTCCGGGACAAAAACACCGGGGAGCTGTTTTTT. It encodes CASSSLRDKNTGELFF.

J is TRBJ1-5 and V is TRBV19; 8 nucleotides match TRBD1. The CDR3 has 16 amino acids. CDR1 LNHDA and CDR2 SQIVND come from the germline V gene (reference sequence). V dropped 9 bases and J dropped 1; count of bases not matched to a gene: 11. This chain's CDR3 is CASWARGLGSNQPQHF. DNA for the CDR3: TGTGCCAGCTGGGCCAGGGGGCTTGGAAGCAATCAGCCCCAGCATTTT.

The chain couples TRBV7-2 to TRBJ1-4; perhaps TRBD1 as D (6 bases). Between the trimmed V and J ends, which lost 5 bases and 8 bases, there was a span of 21 bases. Germline CDR1 SGHTA, CDR2 FQGNSA. The CDR3 spans 16 residues. As DNA, the CDR3 is TGTGCCAGCAGCCGCCGCCCCGCAGGGGTTGAAGAAAAACTGTTTTTT. Protein: CASSRRPAGVEEKLFF.

V is TRBV24-1 and J is TRBJ2-2; TRBD1 is a possible D gene (6 bases). V lost 2 bases and J 1 base, leaving 13 bases between the germline ends. This CDR3 contains 17 residues. CDR1 is KGHDR and CDR2 is SFDVKD in the germline V gene. CDR3 sequence (DNA): TGTGCCACCAGTGATTCGCCCGGGACAAGGAACACCGGGGAGCTGTTTTTT. Translated: CATSDSPGTRNTGELFF.

This clone was seen a handful of times. V and J are TRBV6-2 or TRBV6-3 and TRBJ1-4; 7 bases fit TRBD1. V shed 1 base, J shed 8 bases, and the junction held 13 bases outside the gene matches. The CDR3 contains 17 residues. CDR1 and CDR2 from the germline V gene are MNHEY and SVGEGT. The CDR3 spells CASSYLMAGGLREKLFF. CDR3 DNA: TGTGCCAGCAGTTACTTGATGGCAGGGGGTTTGCGGGAAAAACTGTTTTTT.

The rearrangement links TRBV5-5 to TRBJ1-2; possibly TRBD1 for D (5 bases). V was shortened by 4 bases and J by 7 bases, with 17 bases between the two germline ends. This CDR3 has 14 amino acids. The germline CDR1 and CDR2 sequences are SGHKS and YYEKEE (reference sequence). The CDR3, as DNA: TGTGCCAGCAGCCACGGAGGGACGATCTCTGGCTACACCTTC. This encodes CASSHGGTISGYTF.

This clone was seen once. The chain joins TRBV5-4 to TRBJ1-6; D possibly corresponds to TRBD1 (5 bases). V was clipped by 4 bases and J by 8 bases, with 16 bases between them. This CDR3 has 15 amino acids. Per the germline V gene, CDR1 is SGHNT and CDR2 is YYREEE (reference sequence). Here the CDR3 DNA reads TGTGCCAGCAGCGCCGGGGGAAGGGGAGATTCACCCCTCCACTTT. Its protein product is CASSAGGRGDSPLHF.

The V call is TRBV29-1, the J call TRBJ2-7; D is perhaps TRBD2 (5 bases). CDR3 length: 13 residues. Germline V lookup: CDR1 SQVTM, CDR2 ANQGSEA. V lost 6 bases to trimming and J lost 0 bases, with 12 bases between them. For the CDR3, the DNA is TGCAGCGTAGGACTCCCATACTCCTACGAGCAGTACTTC. Protein product: CSVGLPYSYEQYF.

This clone was observed a few times. CDR3 in DNA: TGTGCCAGCAGTGAAGCGCAGAGGGTTAGGAGCTATGGCTACACCTTC. Translating gives CASSEAQRVRSYGYTF. The chain combines TRBV6-1 with TRBJ1-2; D is undetermined. Trimming removed 0 bases at V and 4 bases at J, with 15 bases between. CDR3 length: 16 amino acids. The germline gives CDR1 MNHNS, CDR2 SASEGT.